Detailed here is one T cell receptor (beta chain). These data belong to a study of blood T cell repertoires in COVID-19. The data were produced by immunoSEQ multiplex PCR, yet TCRdb's version contains in-frame clones alone and is incomplete. The data show about 82,000 clones, with roughly 90% seen just once and 1% to 1.5% held by the top ten. The CDR3 covers 13 residues. The V end was cut by 3 bases, the J end by 5 bases, with 10 bases between. Sequences were obtained from PBMCs or T cells enriched from blood (not recorded which). The sequence was collected from a woman in her fifties or sixties with acute COVID-19. This chain joins TRBV12-3 or TRBV12-4 and TRBJ1-2, with D hard to call. The chain's CDR3 is CASSLEGRYGYTF. CDR3 in DNA: TGTGCCAGCAGTTTGGAAGGGAGGTATGGCTACACCTTC.